The present T cell receptor (beta chain) was sequenced within a study of CD8 T cells in ankylosing spondylitis. Study-level results: A motif of roughly 8 highly homologous TCR beta variants was seen as apparently characteristic of ankylosing spondylitis blood.

The CDR3 consists of 16 residues. The junction had 8 bases not matched to a gene; V was cut back by 3 bases and J by 2 bases. The germline gives CDR1 MNHEY, CDR2 SMNVEV (reference sequence). With molecular barcodes, quantitative 5'-RACE was used to make the TCR beta libraries. TCRdb independently ran MiXCR on the 5' RACE reads; one entry per CDR3 protein. The sample records more than 600,000 distinct CDR3 sequences, around 20% being singletons. In the case of this clonotype: Its specificity is unknown.

The sequenced sample consisted of blood, either unsorted or a sorted T cell fraction (not recorded which). The rearrangement uses TRBV27 and TRBJ1-1, with 8 nucleotides matching TRBD1. The receptor was isolated from a male donor with ankylosing spondylitis. CDR3 in DNA: TGTGCCAGCAGTTTCCGACCGGGACAGGCAAACACTGAAGCTTTCTTT. Translating gives CASSFRPGQANTEAFF.